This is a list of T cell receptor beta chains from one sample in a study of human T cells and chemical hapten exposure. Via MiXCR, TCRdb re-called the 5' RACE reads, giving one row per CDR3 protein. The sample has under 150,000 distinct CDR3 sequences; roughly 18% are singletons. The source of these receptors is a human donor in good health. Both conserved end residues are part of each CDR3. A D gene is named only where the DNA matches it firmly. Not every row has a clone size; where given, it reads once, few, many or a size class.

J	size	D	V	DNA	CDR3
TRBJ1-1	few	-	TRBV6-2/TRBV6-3	TGTGCCAGCAGTAACGCTCCCACGACGGCTTTCTTT	CASSNAPTTAFF
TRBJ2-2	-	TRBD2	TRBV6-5	TGTGCCAGCCTGGTCCTAGCGGGAGAAAAGGGGCCCGGGGAGCTGTTTTTT	CASLVLAGEKGPGELFF
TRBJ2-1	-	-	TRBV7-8	TGTGCCAGCAGCCCGAGTCCCATCCAGGGCTTCTCCTACAATGAGCAGTTCTTC	CASSPSPIQGFSYNEQFF
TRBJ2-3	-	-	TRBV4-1	TGCGCCAGCAGCCAAGAACCCGGGGGCACAGATACGCAGTATTTT	CASSQEPGGTDTQYF
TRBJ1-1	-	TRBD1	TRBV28	TGTGCCAGCAGTTTCTCCGGGACAGGGGGCACTGAAGCTTTCTTT	CASSFSGTGGTEAFF
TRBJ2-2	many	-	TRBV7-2	TGTGCCAGCAGCCCCCAACCACACAACACCGGGGAGCTGTTTTTT	CASSPQPHNTGELFF
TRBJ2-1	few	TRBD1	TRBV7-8	TGTGCCAGCAGCTTTCGGGACAGGTACAATGAGCAGTTCTTC	CASSFRDRYNEQFF
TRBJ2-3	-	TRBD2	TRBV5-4	TGTGCCAGCAGCTTGGGGGACTACAAGACAGATACGCAGTATTTT	CASSLGDYKTDTQYF
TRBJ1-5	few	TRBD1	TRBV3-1	TGTGCCAGCAGTCCCGGGACAGGTATCGGTCAGCCCCAGCATTTT	CASSPGTGIGQPQHF
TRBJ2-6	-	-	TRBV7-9	TGTGCCAGCAGCCACGTTTCTGGGGCCAACGTCCTGACTTTC	CASSHVSGANVLTF
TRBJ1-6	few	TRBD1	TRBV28	TGTGCCATCTCGGACAGGGCTTCCTATAATTCACCCCTCCACTTT	CAISDRASYNSPLHF
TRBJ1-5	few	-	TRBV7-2	TGTGCCAGCAGCTTAGATGGGGCTCCTCAGCCCCAGCATTTT	CASSLDGAPQPQHF
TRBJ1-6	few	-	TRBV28	TGTGCCAGCAGTCCTCCCCTCCACTTT	CASSPPLHF
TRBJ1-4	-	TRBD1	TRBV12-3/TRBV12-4	TGTGCCAGCAGTTTCTCAGGGGGGGTAGAAAAACTGTTTTTT	CASSFSGGVEKLFF
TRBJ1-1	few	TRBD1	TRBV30	TGTGCCTGGAGGGAACAGGGGGTCACTGAAGCTTTCTTT	CAWREQGVTEAFF
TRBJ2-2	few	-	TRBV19	TGTGCCAGTACCGATCCGGGACGGCGGAACACCGGGGAGCTGTTTTTT	CASTDPGRRNTGELFF
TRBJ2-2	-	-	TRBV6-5	TGTGCCAGCAGTTACCCCTCGACAGGCAGCGGTACCGGGGAGCTGTTTTTT	CASSYPSTGSGTGELFF
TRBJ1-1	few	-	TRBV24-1	TGTGCCACCAGTGATCCGGGACGGAATAGTGAAGCTTTCTTT	CATSDPGRNSEAFF
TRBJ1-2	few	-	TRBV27	TGTGCCAGCAGTTTTTCGGCCGTCTATGGCTACACCTTC	CASSFSAVYGYTF
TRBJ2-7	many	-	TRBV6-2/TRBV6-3	TGTGCCAGCAGTCTTCCCGGGACCGCGAAAGGGGAGCAGTACTTC	CASSLPGTAKGEQYF
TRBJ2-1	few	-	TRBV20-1	TGCAGTGCTAGAGATAGTCACCACTACAATGAGCAGTTCTTC	CSARDSHHYNEQFF
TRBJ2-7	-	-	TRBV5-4	TGTGCCAGCAGCTCCTTGCTTGCGGGCGTCCGCGAGCAGTACTTC	CASSSLLAGVREQYF
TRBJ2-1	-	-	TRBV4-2	TGTGCCAGCAGCCATCAGGAGGGGGCCCGTTGGTTCTTC	CASSHQEGARWFF
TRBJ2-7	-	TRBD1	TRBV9	TGTGCCAGCAGCACCCGTGGACAGGGAGTGCATCTCTACGAGCAGTACTTC	CASSTRGQGVHLYEQYF
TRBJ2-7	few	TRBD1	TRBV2	TGTGCCAGCGGGACAGCTACCTACGAGCAGTACTTC	CASGTATYEQYF
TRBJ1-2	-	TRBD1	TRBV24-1	TGTGCCACCAGTGATCCTCACGGGACAGCTTATGGCTACACCTTC	CATSDPHGTAYGYTF
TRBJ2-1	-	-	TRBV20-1	TGCAGTGCTAGGAGGGGCAGCTCCTACAATGAGCAGTTCTTC	CSARRGSSYNEQFF
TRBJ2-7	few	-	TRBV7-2	TGTGCCAGCAGCTTAGGAGGGCCAGGAGTCGGGCAGTACTTC	CASSLGGPGVGQYF
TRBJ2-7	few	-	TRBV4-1	TGCGCCAGCAGCCAAGAGCGGGCTAACTCCTACGAGCAGTACTTC	CASSQERANSYEQYF
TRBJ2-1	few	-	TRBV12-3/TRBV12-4	TGTGCCAGCAGTCCGCTCGGCGCTACTGGTGAGCAGTTCTTC	CASSPLGATGEQFF
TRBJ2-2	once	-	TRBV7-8	TGTGCCAGCAGCCTTCGGATACTAAACACCGGGGAGCTGTTTTTT	CASSLRILNTGELFF
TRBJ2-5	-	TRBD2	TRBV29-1	TGCAGCGTTGTGCTAGCGGGAGCCCAAGAGACCCAGTACTTC	CSVVLAGAQETQYF
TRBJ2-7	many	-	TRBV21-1	TGTGCCAGCAGCATGCGGGACAGGGGGCTCAGCTCCTACGAGCAGTACTTC	CASSMRDRGLSSYEQYF
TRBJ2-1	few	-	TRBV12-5	TGTGCTAGTGGGGTAAACAATGAGCAGTTCTTC	CASGVNNEQFF
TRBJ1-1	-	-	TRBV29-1	TGCAGCGTTGAAGGGACTAGGAGAGGAGCTTTCTTT	CSVEGTRRGAFF
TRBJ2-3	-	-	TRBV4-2	TGTGCCAGCAGTAGCGCGGCAGATACGCAGTATTTT	CASSSAADTQYF
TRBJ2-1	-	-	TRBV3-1	TGTGCCAGCAGCCAAGATGTGGGCAGGGGATTGATCCTCAACTCCTACAATGAGCAGTTCTTC	CASSQDVGRGLILNSYNEQFF
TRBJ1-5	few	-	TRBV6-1	TGTGCCAGCAGTGAAGTGAGGGGTAGCAATCAGCCCCAGCATTTT	CASSEVRGSNQPQHF
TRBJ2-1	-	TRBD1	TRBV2	TGTGCCAGCAGTGATGACCAGACAGGGGCTGGTGAGCAGTTCTTC	CASSDDQTGAGEQFF
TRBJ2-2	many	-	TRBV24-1	TGTGCCACCAGTGATTCATCAGGGCTTAACACCGGGGAGCTGTTTTTT	CATSDSSGLNTGELFF
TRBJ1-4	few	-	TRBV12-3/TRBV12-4	TGTGCCAGCAGTTTCATCGCAACTAATGAAAAACTGTTTTTT	CASSFIATNEKLFF
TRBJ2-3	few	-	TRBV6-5	TGTGCCAGCAGTTACTCGTATACAGATACGCAGTATTTT	CASSYSYTDTQYF
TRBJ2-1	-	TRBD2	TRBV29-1	TGCAGCGGGGATCTAGCGGACCGCCCCCAGTTCTTC	CSGDLADRPQFF
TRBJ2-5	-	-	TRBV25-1	TGTGCCAGCAGTGAATACGCCCGTGAGGAGACCCAGTACTTC	CASSEYAREETQYF
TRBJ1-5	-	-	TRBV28	TGTGCCAGCAGTTTCAGAGACGTTAATCAGCCCCAGCATTTT	CASSFRDVNQPQHF